This T cell receptor beta chain was documented in a study of shared clonotypes between healthy human individuals. Sequenced by immunoSEQ multiplex PCR; TCRdb stores in-frame clones only, minus some. The data hold over a million clones, with about 76% observed a single time. Germline lookup yields CDR1 MNHNY and CDR2 SVGAGI (reference sequence). Trimming cost V 6 bases and J 11 bases, with 19 bases left between them. This CDR3 region has 13 residues. The sequenced sample consisted of memory CD4+ T cells sorted from blood. The sample's subset: CD45RA-negative fraction. The TCR comes from a man between 18 and 29 years old in good health. The chain couples TRBV6-6 to TRBJ2-5; possible D gene TRBD2, 6 bases. CDR3 DNA sequence: TGTGCCAGCAGCCCCTGGAGTGTGGAGGGACAGTACTTC. Its translation is CASSPWSVEGQYF.